This T cell receptor beta chain was recorded in a study of T cells in Graves' hyperthyroidism and ophthalmopathy. From RNA transcripts, TCR beta CDR3 regions were amplified. TCR CDR3 underwent first-round RT-PCR with the HTBI primer set. One entry per CDR3 protein results from TCRdb running MiXCR on the multiplex PCR reads. The sample contains some 570,000 distinct CDR3 sequences, 14% of which appear only once. The germline V gene encodes CDR1 LNHDA and CDR2 SQIVND (reference sequence). The germline V and J ends were trimmed by 0 bases and 5 bases, with 11 bases remaining between them. This CDR3 spans 14 amino acids.

The sequence was collected from a woman aged 18-29 years with Graves' ophthalmopathy. The specimen was blood. V and J are TRBV19 and TRBJ2-7, with unresolved D. CDR3 amino acids: CASSIDHLGNEQYF. As DNA, the CDR3 is TGTGCCAGTAGTATAGATCATCTAGGGAACGAGCAGTACTTC.